These 18 T cell receptor beta chains were all obtained from the same sample, sequenced in a study of cytomegalovirus exposure and HLA in healthy donors. PCR involved 60 Vbeta and 13 Jbeta primers. Some clones are missing from TCRdb's copy, which holds only in-frame ones; the method was immunoSEQ multiplex PCR. The sample yields around 130,000 clones, about four fifths seen once. Sequences were obtained from PBMCs. These TCRs come from a man in his thirties or forties in good health and CMV-seronegative.

By frequency in the sample, this clone is medium-sized. This chain uses TRBV4-3 with TRBJ2-7; a weak D match, TRBD1 (6 bases). This CDR3 is built from 14 residues. V lost 0 bases and J 3 bases, leaving 9 bases between the germline ends. Germline values: CDR1 LGHNA, CDR2 YSLEER. In DNA, the CDR3 is TGCGCCAGCAGCCAAGATCTACAGGGCTACGAGCAGTACTTC. Protein: CASSQDLQGYEQYF.

This clone has a handful of counts. The chain recombines TRBV4-2 with TRBJ2-3; D is ambiguous. Per germline, CDR1 LGHNA and CDR2 YNFKEQ. The CDR3 loop spans 17 amino acids. V was shortened by 0 bases and J by 6 bases, with 19 bases between the two germline ends. Written as DNA, the CDR3 is TGTGCCAGCAGCCAAGAAGGTAATAGTCGAGGATCGGATACGCAGTATTTT. Encoded protein: CASSQEGNSRGSDTQYF.

The rearrangement links TRBV19 to TRBJ2-7; 7 bases align to TRBD1. CDR1 is LNHDA, CDR2 SQIVND, per germline (reference sequence). J lost 5 bases, V lost 6 bases, and 7 bases had no gene match. This CDR3 is 13 amino acids long. CDR3 sequence (DNA): TGTGCCAGTAGAGCAGGGGGAGTTAACGAGCAGTACTTC. This encodes CASRAGGVNEQYF.

The chain recombines TRBV6-4 with TRBJ2-5; TRBD2 matches 12 bases. The assigned J gene may be wrong: the sequence end matches TRBJ2-7 better. The CDR3 length is 14 residues. The germline V gene has CDR1 MRHNA and CDR2 SNTAGT. The CDR3 protein is CASREGTSGYEQYF. In DNA form, the CDR3 reads TGTGCCAGCAGGGAAGGGACTAGCGGGTACGAGCAGTACTTC.

The rearrangement links TRBV10-3 to TRBJ2-3, with 14 bases aligning to TRBD2. The trim removed 11 bases at V and 0 bases at J, leaving 10 bases unmatched. The CDR3 totals 17 residues. CDR1 and CDR2 from the germline V gene are ENHRY and SYGVKD. The chain's CDR3 is CAVGTSGSPPSTDTQYF. CDR3 nucleotide sequence: TGTGCCGTCGGGACTAGCGGGAGCCCTCCTAGCACAGATACGCAGTATTTT.

The genes are TRBV4-1 and TRBJ2-7; tentative D call: TRBD1 (5 bases). CDR1 and CDR2 (germline): MGHRA, YSYEKL. The CDR3 extends over 15 amino acids. V lost 0 bases and J lost 0, with 9 bases in between. The CDR3 loop reads CASSQEQASSYEQYF. The CDR3, as DNA: TGCGCCAGCAGCCAAGAACAGGCGTCCTCCTACGAGCAGTACTTC.

CDR3 sequence (DNA): TGTGCCAGCAGCTTAGAACGGGATCAGCCCCAGCATTTT. As protein: CASSLERDQPQHF. V is TRBV7-2 and J is TRBJ1-5; D unclear. V dropped 1 base and J dropped 5 bases, with 6 bases sitting between them. CDR1 and CDR2 (germline): SGHTA, FQGNSA. The CDR3 has 13 residues.

J is TRBJ1-2 and V is TRBV12-2; TRBD1, the D gene given by the table, was not confirmed from the DNA. TRBV12-2 is given as a pseudogene. The CDR3 has 13 residues. The CDR3 nucleotides are TGTGCAAGTCGCTCTACAGGGGGTTACGGCTACACCTTC. Its translation is CASRSTGGYGYTF.

V usage is TRBV6-1 and J usage is TRBJ2-7; 13 nucleotides agree with TRBD2. V trimming: 1 base; J trimming: 3 bases; junction bases outside the gene matches: 3. The CDR3 covers 16 residues. The germline V gene has CDR1 MNHNS and CDR2 SASEGT. Here the CDR3 reads CASSEGTSGSLYEQYF. The CDR3, as DNA: TGTGCCAGCAGTGAAGGGACTAGCGGGAGTCTCTACGAGCAGTACTTC.

On this clone: As the CDR3 is not closed by the conserved phenylalanine or tryptophan, this likely results from a read error. This chain joins TRBV7-7 and TRBJ1-5; no clear D gene. This CDR3 is 13 amino acids long. Germline values: CDR1 SSHAT, CDR2 FNYEAQ (reference sequence). CDR3 protein: CASSPRVGQPQHS. As DNA, the CDR3 is TGTGCTAGCAGCCCACGGGTGGGGCAGCCCCAGCATTCT.

The chain is built from TRBV2 and TRBJ1-5; 9 bases match TRBD1. The V and J ends lost 6 bases and 5 bases, in that order; junction bases with no gene match: 8. The CDR3 extends over 15 amino acids. Germline V CDR1 and CDR2: SNHLY, FYNNEI. CDR3 region: CASSDRGTGYQPQHF. The CDR3 DNA sequence: TGTGCCAGCAGCGATCGGGGGACAGGGTATCAGCCCCAGCATTTT.

This clone was picked up one time. The chain combines TRBV30 with TRBJ1-1, with a possible D match to TRBD1 (5 bases). Trimming left V 4 bases short and J 5 bases short, with 8 bases between. The CDR3 is 11 amino acids. Germline loops: CDR1 GTSNPN, CDR2 SVGIG (reference sequence). DNA for the CDR3: TGTGCCTGGATACGGGGGACTGAAGCTTTCTTT. Translation gives CAWIRGTEAFF.

The rearrangement joins TRBV5-5 to TRBJ1-2; TRBD1 matches at 8 bases. The CDR3 is 14 residues long. V was clipped by 0 bases and J by 8 bases; unmatched bases: 6. The germline gives CDR1 SGHKS, CDR2 YYEKEE (reference sequence). The CDR3 nucleotides read TGTGCCAGCAGCTTGGAAGTGACAGGGGAAGGCTACACCTTC. Its translation is CASSLEVTGEGYTF. Using reference TRBV5-5 and TRBJ1-2 for the parts outside the CDR3, the full variable domain is DAGVTQSPTHLIKTRGQQVTLRCSPISGHKSVSWYQQVLGQGPQFIFQYYEKEERGRGNFPDRFSARQFPNYSSELNVNALLLGDSALYLCASSLEVTGEGYTFGSGTRLTVV.

The chain uses TRBV7-6 and TRBJ1-4; 9 positions match TRBD1. The junction had 7 bases not matched to a gene; V was cut back by 5 bases and J by 6 bases. Germline loops: CDR1 SGHVS, CDR2 FNYEAQ. This CDR3 has 15 amino acids. Here the CDR3 DNA reads TGTGCCAGCAGCGGAAACAGGGGGCGTCATGAAAAACTGTTTTTT. Its translation: CASSGNRGRHEKLFF.

The gene calls are TRBV14 and TRBJ2-1, with a tentative D call TRBD2 (6 bases). Germline V gene lookup returns CDR1 SGHDN and CDR2 FVKESK. V lost 0 bases and J lost 9, with 21 bases in between. This CDR3 comprises 17 residues. CDR3 nucleotides: TGTGCCAGCAGCCAAGATTGGGTTGGCGGGATGATCCCTGAGCAGTTCTTC. Its translation is CASSQDWVGGMIPEQFF.

This sequence joins TRBV29-1 and TRBJ2-7; D is unresolved. Germline assignment: CDR1 SQVTM and CDR2 ANQGSEA. Trimming shortened V by 6 bases and J by 4 bases, and 10 bases separated the two germline ends. The CDR3 loop spans 11 amino acids. The CDR3 sequence is CSVGDIYEQYF. The DNA of the CDR3 is TGCAGCGTCGGCGACATTTACGAGCAGTACTTC.

This clone was observed a single time. The rearrangement uses TRBV5-4 and TRBJ2-1, with a tentative D call TRBD2 (6 bases). Per the germline V gene, CDR1 is SGHNT and CDR2 is YYREEE (reference sequence). The CDR3 extends over 15 amino acids. Trimming removed 0 bases from V and 4 bases from J, with 11 bases in between. This CDR3 reads CASSLGLASYNEQFF. DNA of the CDR3: TGTGCCAGCAGCTTGGGCCTAGCGTCGTACAATGAGCAGTTCTTC.

The chain recombines TRBV19 with TRBJ2-4; 9 bases line up with TRBD1. CDR3 length equals 15 residues. The junction had 6 bases not matched to a gene; V was cut back by 8 bases and J by 1 base. Germline V lookup: CDR1 LNHDA, CDR2 SQIVND (reference sequence). This CDR3 reads CASDTGGFAKNIQYF. The DNA of the CDR3 is TGTGCCAGTGACACAGGGGGCTTTGCCAAAAACATTCAGTACTTC.